The 11 T cell receptor beta chains presented below share a single source sample, sequenced in a study of T cells in tuberculosis. Sequenced by immunoSEQ multiplex PCR; TCRdb stores in-frame clones only, minus some. The sample lists tens of thousands of clones; approximately 90% were seen once. Cells were sorted from thawed PBMC rested overnight and stained with GMM-loaded CD1B tetramer, viability dye and anti-CD3. C32 glucose monomycolate from Rhodococcus equi was loaded onto the CD1B tetramers. Material: CD1b-GMM tetramer-negative cells sorted from PBMCs. The receptor set was obtained from an adult woman with latent tuberculosis.

This chain links TRBV7-3 with TRBJ1-5; possible D gene TRBD1, 5 bases. V gave up 2 bases and J gave up 6 bases, with 11 bases separating them. The V gene's germline CDR1 is SGHTA and CDR2 FQGTGA. This CDR3 has 14 amino acids. Here the CDR3 reads CASSLGGVSQPQHF. The CDR3 DNA sequence: TGTGCCAGCAGCTTAGGGGGGGTCAGTCAGCCCCAGCATTTT.

The chain employs TRBV5-6 and TRBJ1-2; 12 bases are a match to TRBD1. This CDR3 contains 15 residues. The germline V gene encodes CDR1 SGHDT and CDR2 YYEEEE. The V segment lost 3 bases and the J segment 8 bases; nucleotides outside the gene matches: 8. This CDR3 reads CASSSGTGGALGYTF. As DNA, the CDR3 is TGTGCCAGCAGCTCCGGGACAGGGGGCGCGTTGGGCTACACCTTC.

In nucleotides, the CDR3 is TGCGCCAGCAGCCAGAGACAGGGGGTAGTGTATGGCTACACCTTC. Translating gives CASSQRQGVVYGYTF. The chain carries TRBV4-3 and TRBJ1-2; the match to TRBD1 covers 9 bases. V lost 3 bases to trimming and J lost 5 bases; unmatched junction nucleotides: 7. The CDR3 length is 15 residues. Looked up from germline, CDR1 is LGHNA and CDR2 is YSLEER.

The gene calls are TRBV10-3 and TRBJ2-5, with a tentative D call TRBD1 (7 bases). Germline V lookup: CDR1 ENHRY, CDR2 SYGVKD. This CDR3 comprises 13 residues. With 6 bases removed from V and 5 bases from J, the gap between germline ends came to 13 bases. This CDR3 is CAIRGRGAETQYF. The CDR3 DNA is TGTGCCATCAGGGGCAGGGGGGCCGAGACCCAGTACTTC.

The chain uses TRBV25-1 and TRBJ2-3; 8 nucleotides line up with TRBD1. CDR3 length: 16 residues. Germline lookup yields CDR1 MGHDK and CDR2 SYGVNS. Losses at the gene ends were 6 bases for V and 8 bases for J; bases not matched to a gene: 16. The CDR3 region is CASSNPSGQGWGTQYF. DNA of the CDR3: TGTGCCAGCAGCAACCCCTCCGGACAGGGATGGGGTACGCAGTATTTT.

The chain links TRBV6-5 to TRBJ2-1; 10 bases are a match to TRBD1. J lost 5 bases, V lost 5 bases, and 6 bases had no gene match. CDR1 and CDR2 from the germline V gene are MNHEY and SVGAGI. The CDR3 loop spans 15 amino acids. The CDR3 protein is CASSRDRGLDNEQFF. The CDR3 bases are TGTGCCAGCAGTAGAGACAGGGGGCTGGACAATGAGCAGTTCTTC.

This clone was recorded once. The chain is built from TRBV2 and TRBJ2-2; weak D call: TRBD1 (6 bases). The CDR3 covers 15 residues. V was shortened by 5 bases and J by 4 bases, with 14 bases between the two germline ends. Germline CDR1 is SNHLY and CDR2 is FYNNEI. The CDR3 nucleotides read TGTGCCAGCAGTTCACAGGGAACGTTCACCGGGGAGCTGTTTTTT. Protein product: CASSSQGTFTGELFF. Variable domain in full (rest from reference TRBV2 and TRBJ2-2): EPEVTQTPSHQVTQMGQEVILRCVPISNHLYFYWYRQILGQKVEFLVSFYNNEISEKSEIFDDQFSVERPDGSNFTLKIRSTKLEDSAMYFCASSSQGTFTGELFFGEGSRLTVL.

This clone was detected a few times. The chain has TRBV11-2 and TRBJ1-3; possibly TRBD1 for D (5 bases). The germline CDR1 and CDR2 sequences are SGHAT and FQNNGV. CDR3 size: 12 residues. The V end was cut by 3 bases, the J end by 9 bases, with 9 bases between. CDR3 residues: CASSLGGFTIYF. The CDR3 nucleotides read TGTGCCAGCAGCTTGGGGGGATTCACCATATATTTT.

This rearrangement joins TRBV30 to TRBJ1-3; D unresolved. The CDR3 is made up of 15 amino acids. The germline gives CDR1 GTSNPN, CDR2 SVGIG (reference sequence). V was clipped by 2 bases and J by 3 bases, with 14 bases between them. The CDR3 DNA reads TGTGCCTGGAGTAAGTCCGATAGCGATGGAAACACCATATATTTT. This encodes CAWSKSDSDGNTIYF.

This chain links TRBV20-1 with TRBJ1-2; tentative D call: TRBD1 (5 bases). This CDR3 has 11 amino acids. The germline V gene encodes CDR1 DFQATT and CDR2 SNEGSKA (reference sequence). V shed 7 bases and J shed 8 bases, with 14 bases lying between them. The CDR3 spells CSVLAGGGYTF. The CDR3 nucleotides are TGCAGTGTTCTCGCCGGGGGGGGCTACACCTTC.

The chain combines TRBV19 with TRBJ2-1, with 8 bases lining up with TRBD2. The J segment lost 6 bases and the V segment lost 5 bases, leaving 6 bases of the junction unmatched. CDR3 length: 14 residues. Germline V gene lookup returns CDR1 LNHDA and CDR2 SQIVND (reference sequence). DNA of the CDR3: TGTGCCAGTAGTGTTCGCGGGGGGACCAATGAGCAGTTCTTC. Protein product: CASSVRGGTNEQFF.